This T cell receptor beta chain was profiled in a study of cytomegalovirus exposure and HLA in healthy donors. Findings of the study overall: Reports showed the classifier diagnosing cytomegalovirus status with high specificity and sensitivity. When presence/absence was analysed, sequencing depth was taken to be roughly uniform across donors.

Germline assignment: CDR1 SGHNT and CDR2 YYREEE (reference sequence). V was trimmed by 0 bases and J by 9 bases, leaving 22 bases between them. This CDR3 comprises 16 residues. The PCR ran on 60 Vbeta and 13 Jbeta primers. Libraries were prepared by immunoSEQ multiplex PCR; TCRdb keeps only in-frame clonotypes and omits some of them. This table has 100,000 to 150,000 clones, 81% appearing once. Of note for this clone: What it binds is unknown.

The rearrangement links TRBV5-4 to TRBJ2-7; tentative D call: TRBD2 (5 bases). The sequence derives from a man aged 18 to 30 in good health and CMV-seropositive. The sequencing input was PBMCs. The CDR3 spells CASSLGAEADLRGQYF. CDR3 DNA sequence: TGTGCCAGCAGCTTGGGAGCGGAAGCGGACCTACGAGGGCAGTACTTC.